This TCR beta chain was obtained from a study of blood T cell repertoires in COVID-19. For the study at large: Sample material is recorded as cDNA or gDNA derived from T cells, B-cell-depleted T cells, or PBMCs.

Trimming removed 0 bases at V and 5 bases at J, with 7 bases between. This CDR3 is 13 amino acids long. How the authors handled the data: Amplified reference gene primers provided the basis for estimating nucleated cell counts. Sequenced by immunoSEQ multiplex PCR; TCRdb stores in-frame clones only, minus some. D and trimming were read from the DNA, whereas the V and J calls and clone size are those reported in that table. The sample consists of fewer than 130,000 clones, more than 75% of them appearing once. This receptor was obtained from a woman aged 45-65 years with acute or convalescent COVID-19. Sequenced material: peripheral blood. This chain links TRBV12-3 or TRBV12-4 with TRBJ1-2, with D unresolved. The CDR3 nucleotides are TGTGCCAGCAGTTTAGCACCCACATATGGCTACACCTTC. Translated, it gives CASSLAPTYGYTF.